A single sample gave rise to the 4 T cell receptor beta chains below, sequenced in a study of CD8 T cells in ankylosing spondylitis. TCRdb reanalysed the 5' RACE reads using MiXCR and keeps one entry per CDR3 protein. The table includes 37,000 or so distinct CDR3 sequences, approximately 17% detected once. Specimen: blood. These receptors originate from a male donor with ankylosing spondylitis or in good health (not recorded which).

This clonotype occurred a few times. The chain is built from TRBV20-1 and TRBJ2-2, with 8 nucleotides matching TRBD2. This CDR3 region has 16 residues. Germline CDR1 and CDR2: DFQATT and SNEGSKA (reference sequence). V dropped 0 bases and J dropped 0; count of bases not matched to a gene: 3. This CDR3 is CSAREPGLANTGELFF. As DNA, the CDR3 is TGCAGTGCTAGAGAACCGGGACTAGCGAACACCGGGGAGCTGTTTTTT.

The J gene is TRBJ1-1, the V gene TRBV12-3 or TRBV12-4; D unresolved. There are 13 residues in the CDR3. Trimming left V 3 bases short and J 1 base short, with 6 bases between. The DNA for the CDR3 is TGTGCCAGCAGTTTTCAGGCGAACACTGAAGCTTTCTTT. Translating gives CASSFQANTEAFF.

The chain recombines TRBV5-5 with TRBJ2-7; no clear D. The V gene's germline CDR1 is SGHKS and CDR2 YYEKEE (reference sequence). The ends were cut back, 6 bases at V and 3 bases at J, with 16 bases in the middle. The CDR3 contains 14 residues. Here the CDR3 DNA reads TGTGCCAGCACCTCCCATGGGCCCGGCTACGAGCAGTACTTC. Translated: CASTSHGPGYEQYF.

This clonotype occurred a few times. The J gene is TRBJ2-2, the V gene TRBV4-3; tentative D call: TRBD1 (5 bases). This CDR3 comprises 16 residues. Between the trimmed V and J ends, which lost 2 bases and 4 bases, there was a span of 14 bases. CDR1 and CDR2 (germline): LGHNA, YSLEER. Here the CDR3 reads CASSQSQGRATGELFF. The CDR3, as DNA: TGCGCCAGCAGCCAATCCCAGGGTCGTGCCACCGGGGAGCTGTTTTTT.